The source of this T cell receptor (beta chain) is a study of cytomegalovirus exposure and HLA in healthy donors (dated by TCRdb to 2015 to 2018). Concerning the study at large: An earlier analysis of a few hundred of the donors reported roughly 300 Gb of sequence data and 95 million to 120 million unique TCR beta sequences obtained from some 170 million T cells. An early release covering 550 to 650 HLA-typed donors comprised 300 to 350 gigabases of sequencing data and tens of millions of unique TCR sequences. Among the roughly 390 genotyped donors, approximately 77% belonged to the genetic ancestry cluster associated with self-reported Caucasian donors. The study aimed to test whether signatures of past pathogen exposure could be identified by cataloging public T cell receptors. The T cell repertoires of about 700 subjects were profiled by immunosequencing and related to cytomegalovirus serostatus. In addition to the first cohort of 500 to 850 subjects, a separate validation cohort of 120 different subjects was used. To predict cytomegalovirus infection status, the study combined high-throughput TCR immunosequencing, statistical association of individual TCRs with disease status, and machine learning. To study patterns of TCR occurrence, a later analysis re-analyzed previously published TCR beta repertoires from around 660 donors and added high-resolution HLA genotyping. In the later analysis, no new phenotypic data were used to find candidate immune exposures; instead, reliance was placed on TCR beta sequences and their occurrence across donors. To decide whether each TCR beta V gene segment behaved as functional or pseudogenic, an earlier analysis of fewer than 750 of the donors relied on high-throughput TCR beta sequencing. Donor age, sex, ethnicity and CMV serostatus were compiled together with the repertoire data. A later genetic analysis took genome-wide SNP genotypes for about 65% of the 666 donors and used that subset as a discovery cohort. All discovery cohort repertoires had been generated on a single sequencing platform. Class I and class II HLA loci were covered by the typing at four-digit resolution. The number of typed donors differed by locus: about 620-640 for A, B, C, DRB1 and DQB1; some 500 for DQA1; over 600 for DPA1; and some 470 for DPB1. Four or five DR-DQ haplotypes were treated as single units for association and clustering because of strong linkage in the cohort. Across approximately 420 genotyped donors of the cohort, an average of approximately 200,000 unique TCR beta nucleotide sequences per donor were sequenced, and approximately 19% of those sequences were non-productive.

The germline V gene sets CDR1 to SNHLY and CDR2 to FYNNEI. The CDR3 contains 19 residues, cysteine and phenylalanine counted. The retained sequence is limited to the CDR3, 57 bases, with the frame set at the first base. V is trimmed back by 4 bases and J by 3 bases, and the junction contains 16 bases that no gene match accounts for. As for this clone: Its antigen target is currently unknown. Per-base qualities were not stored, and no clone one base away is much larger.

What the research found in general, with its limitations: Strong co-occurrence of HLA alleles, especially DR and DQ, made assigning TCR associations to individual alleles difficult. A total of 150 or so TCR beta chains were listed by the study as associated with cytomegalovirus. A cluster of highly shared sequence variants was judged likely to be a technical artifact of the sequencing pipeline. In vitro tests confirmed that a few of the cytomegalovirus-associated TCR beta chains recognize cytomegalovirus antigens. A later genetic analysis reported fewer N-insertions in productive TCRs among donors in an Asian-associated ancestry cluster than the roughly 700-donor mean. Compared with equally common non-associated chains, HLA-associated TCR beta chains in a later analysis were more clonally expanded and had lower generation probabilities. In a later analysis, several top co-occurrence clusters were reported to appear linked to parvovirus B19, influenza, CMV and Epstein-Barr virus. Some IMGT-functional V segments, including TRBV6-2 and TRBV6-3, could not be told apart with the 87-base-pair reads, so those segments were excluded. Because counts were too low, 15 or so rarely observed V segments, including chromosome 9 orphons, were excluded from the earlier analysis of 587 of the donors. A later analysis found that TCR association rates varied across HLA loci, with DRB1 alleles showing the most associated TCRs and HLA-C alleles the fewest. According to the authors, the approach could potentially be generalized to other disease states and immunological phenotypes. CMV serostatus was the only immune exposure information available for the cohort. Linkage disequilibrium might explain the correlated functional status among segregating V segments, but an unknown experimental factor could not be excluded. Roughly uniform sequencing depth across donors was assumed in presence/absence analyses, although this assumption may not hold. Because some donors lacked HLA typing at each locus, the association tests relied only on the typed subset. A further reported finding was that TCR beta sequences accurately predicted the HLA-A and HLA-B alleles for most subjects in the first cohort. Cytomegalovirus status was reported to be diagnosed by the classifier with high specificity and sensitivity in both the original and validation cohorts. In a later analysis, most CMV-associated TCR beta chains were found to appear HLA-restricted, with HLA associations seemingly driven largely by CMV exposure. In an earlier analysis of 450 to 750 of the donors, most TCR beta V segments appeared in productive rearrangements about 87% or about 30% of the time, broadly matching IMGT annotations. While some public TCRs were present in many individuals, most TCR sequences turned up only very rarely across donors. In a later genetic analysis, a missense DCLRE1C variant was associated with V-gene and J-gene trimming of TCR beta chains, and the association was replicated in an independent cohort. Specific HLA alleles were associated with 16,951 TCR beta sequences at a false discovery rate of 0.05 in a later analysis. In this cohort, only TCR beta chains were sequenced, and detectable features were limited by the absence of alpha or paired-chain data.

Libraries came from the immunoSEQ multiplex PCR assay. The multiplex PCR relied on a mix of 60 forward primers for TCR Vbeta segments and 13 reverse primers for TCR Jbeta segments. The CDR3 region of rearranged TCR beta genes was amplified from genomic DNA by a multiplex PCR assay. The Illumina HiSeq System was used to sequence the amplified TCR beta libraries as 87-base-pair reads. On the study's bioinformatics: Across the 600 to 700 repertoires, a later analysis counted roughly 77 million unique TCR beta chains, some 11 million of which were shared by at least two donors. A nearest-neighbor algorithm error-corrected the raw reads and collapsed the reads into unique sequences, merging closely related sequences to remove PCR and sequencing errors. V, D and J gene segments were assigned by aligning CDR3 sequences to IMGT reference sequences. For a sequence to be retained, a match of at least six nucleotides was required to both a V gene segment and a J gene segment. Rearrangements were called productive when the CDR3 lacked stop codons and stayed in frame with V and J; all others were non-productive. CDR3 was defined according to IMGT convention as the region running from the second conserved V-encoded cysteine to the conserved J-encoded phenylalanine. The earlier analysis of approximately 590 of the donors excluded any sequence lacking an unambiguous match to a single V gene segment. In an earlier analysis of 587 of the donors, a V segment was called functional when productive rearrangements were above 56.7%, and segregating when the standard deviation between donors exceeded 5%. A statistical classification framework was developed to diagnose cytomegalovirus status using the catalog of TCR beta chain sequences. In a later analysis, TCR nucleotide sequences were compared against IMGT/GENE-DB human TR gene sequences so that V and J genes could be assigned. Using the TCRdist pipeline, a later analysis assigned CDR3 sequences along with most-parsimonious VDJ recombination scenarios. In a later analysis, every TCR beta chain was defined by the combination of its CDR3 amino acid sequence and its V-gene family, and reads without a unique V-gene family were dropped. To address suspected cross-contamination and a sequencing artifact, a later analysis removed some 620 highly shared, low-generation-probability nucleotide sequences. In a later analysis, a clonal expansion index was calculated for each public chain from normalized within-repertoire ranks of inferred template counts. In a later analysis, generation probabilities were computed with a VDJ recombination model fitted to out-of-frame rearrangements, and the resulting probabilities were checked against IGoR. In a later analysis, TCR-TCR, TCR-HLA and TCR-CMV co-occurrence was scored with hypergeometric tests, and a repertoire-size bias correction was applied to TCR pairs. To estimate false discovery rates, a later analysis permuted the HLA or CMV assignments 20 times. A later analysis grouped co-occurring TCRs with DBSCAN, adding TCRdist sequence similarity when clustering within HLA-allele-positive subsets. Repertoires with fewer than 30,000 or more than 120,000 public chains were left out of co-occurrence clustering, as were several repertoires with anomalous nucleotide sharing. TCRdb mirrors the immuneACCESS table, restricted to in-frame sequences. Some clones are absent from its copies; in checked studies, under half trace to an unresolved V gene, and the reason for the others is unknown. The V and J calls and the clone size are those of that table, but D and trimming were determined from the DNA. Within this sample are 150,000 to 200,000 clones, with 80% to 85% of them counted one time only. Approximately 1.9% of the sample goes to the ten largest clones.

In total, more than 500 healthy bone marrow donors made up the cohort. All cohort members were sampled while nominally healthy, although unrecorded immune exposures were likely present. The donor tested CMV seronegative and was one of the 352 seronegative cohort members. A peripheral blood sample was provided by each donor, and peripheral blood mononuclear cells were used for TCR beta sequencing. The Qiagen DNeasy Blood Extraction Kit was used to extract genomic DNA from the blood cell samples. The sequenced sample was PBMCs. This sequence uses TRBV2 and TRBJ2-1; TRBD2 aligns with 9 central bases. The receptor's source is a man younger than 35 in good health and CMV-seronegative. The nucleotide sequence is given as TGTGCCAGCAGTGCCTGGGCTAGCGGGGACCTTGGTCTCTACAATGAGCAGTTCTTC. This gives the protein CASSAWASGDLGLYNEQFF.